This entry describes one TCR beta chain. The data were obtained in a study of identical twins. Template switching (which added a universal primer site) was used, and cDNA carried unique molecular identifiers. Using its own MiXCR run on the 5' RACE reads, TCRdb lists one record per CDR3 protein. The table lists some 730,000 distinct CDR3 sequences, over 15% of them singletons. The V end lost 3 bases, the J end lost 4 bases, and 13 bases lay between the germline ends. The V gene's germline CDR1 is DFQATT and CDR2 SNEGSKA (reference sequence). The CDR3 loop spans 14 amino acids. The sample also formed part of further work on T cells expressing NK-cell markers.

Sequenced material: PBMCs. The receptor comes from a woman younger than 30 in good health. This rearrangement joins TRBV20-1 to TRBJ1-3, with a possible D match to TRBD1 (5 bases). CDR3 amino acids: CSARVGGYGNTIYF. The CDR3 DNA reads as TGCAGTGCTAGGGTGGGGGGTTACGGAAACACCATATATTTT.